This entry is about one T cell receptor (beta chain). In its sample, this clonotype was seen a few times. This clone's antigen is unknown. Per-nucleotide qualities are absent, and no much larger clonotype sits a single base away. Cut back by 4 bases and 7 bases, the V and J ends lie 16 bases apart. The germline V gene gives CDR1 as MNHNS and CDR2 as SASEGT. The CDR3 numbers 14 residues from cysteine through phenylalanine. Of the read, only the CDR3 DNA is kept; its 42 bases are in frame from base 1. This specimen's treatment or condition label, per the study, means: allogeneic hematopoietic cell transplantation with graft depleted of TCRalphabeta T cells and CD19 B cells. Transplant recipients were children who received TCRalphabeta/CD19-depleted allogeneic hematopoietic cell grafts. Libraries were constructed by PCR. The data were produced on an Illumina HiSeq 2500. TCR libraries were prepared with molecular barcoding, using unique molecular identifiers to normalize TCRbeta repertoire quantification. TCRdb itself trimmed the public reads at Q25 with fastp, ran MiXCR and retained productive beta chains. Each entry is one CDR3 protein sequence, shown with its most common DNA and genes. This sample has about a million distinct CDR3 sequences in its table, and roughly 29% of those were observed once. About 28% of the sample lies in the top ten.

The data originate from a study of T-cell reconstitution after alpha-beta-depleted transplantation in children (dated by TCRdb to between 2015 and 2016). A note on the overall study: Using TCR repertoire profiling, the study quantitatively followed how T-cell immune reconstitution unfolded in children after TCRalphabeta/CD19-depleted allogeneic hematopoietic cell transplantation. Results and caveats for the whole study, not just this receptor: Over the following months the frequencies of hyperexpanded clones went down, and after one year T-cell counts and TCRbeta diversity were mostly credited to newly produced T cells. Apparently early alphabetaT-cell count recovery about two months after transplant reportedly relied on only several hundred rapidly expanded clones derived from non-depleted graft cells. In some patients, the high TCRbeta diversity seen at day 60 was put down to recipient T cells and intrathymic progenitors that had survived conditioning.

The V and J segments used are TRBV6-1 and TRBJ2-5; a weak D assignment points to TRBD1 (6 bases agree). This TCR derives from a boy under three years old who had a stem cell transplant for SCID, so the T cells may come from the graft donor. The sequenced sample was PBMCs, mostly from graft donor cells, obtained 360 days after TCRalphabeta/CD19-depleted stem cell transplant. The DNA sequence reads TGTGCCAGCAGTGTAGAACAGGGCTTGGCGACCCAGTACTTC. This gives the protein CASSVEQGLATQYF.